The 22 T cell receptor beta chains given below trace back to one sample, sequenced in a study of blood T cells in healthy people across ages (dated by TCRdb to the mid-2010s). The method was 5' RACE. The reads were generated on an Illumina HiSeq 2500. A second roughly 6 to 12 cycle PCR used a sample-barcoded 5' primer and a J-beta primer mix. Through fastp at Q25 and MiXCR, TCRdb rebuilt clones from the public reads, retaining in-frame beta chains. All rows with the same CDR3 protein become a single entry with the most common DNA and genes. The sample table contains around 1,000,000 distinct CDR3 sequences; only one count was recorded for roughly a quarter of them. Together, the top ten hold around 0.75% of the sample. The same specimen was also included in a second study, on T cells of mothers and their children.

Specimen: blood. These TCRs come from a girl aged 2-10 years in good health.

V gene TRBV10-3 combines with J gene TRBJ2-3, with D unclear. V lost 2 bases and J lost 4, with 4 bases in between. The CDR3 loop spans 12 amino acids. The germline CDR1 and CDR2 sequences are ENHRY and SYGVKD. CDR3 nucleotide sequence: TGTGCCATCAGTGAGGGCGCAGATACGCAGTATTTT. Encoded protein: CAISEGADTQYF.

This CDR3 is CATSRDERKIAGSYEQYF. In DNA, the CDR3 is TGTGCCACCAGCAGAGATGAAAGGAAGATAGCGGGGTCCTACGAGCAGTACTTC. The V call is TRBV15, the J call TRBJ2-1; TRBD2 aligns across 8 bases. The J call is in doubt because the DNA end fits TRBJ2-7 better. Germline V lookup: CDR1 LNHNV, CDR2 YYDKDF (reference sequence). The CDR3 extends over 18 amino acids.

DNA of the CDR3: TGTGCCAGCTACCAGGGCCCCACTGAAGCTTTCTTT. This sequence encodes CASYQGPTEAFF. V and J are TRBV7-9 and TRBJ1-1, with D tentatively TRBD1 (5 bases). Trimming cost V 8 bases and J 4 bases, with 11 bases left between them. The germline CDR1 and CDR2 sequences are SEHNR and FQNEAQ (reference sequence). There are 12 residues in the CDR3.

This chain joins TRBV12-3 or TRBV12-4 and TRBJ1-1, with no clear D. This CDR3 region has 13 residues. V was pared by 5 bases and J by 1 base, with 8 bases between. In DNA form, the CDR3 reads TGTGCCAGCAGTACGACTCGGAACACTGAAGCTTTCTTT. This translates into CASSTTRNTEAFF.

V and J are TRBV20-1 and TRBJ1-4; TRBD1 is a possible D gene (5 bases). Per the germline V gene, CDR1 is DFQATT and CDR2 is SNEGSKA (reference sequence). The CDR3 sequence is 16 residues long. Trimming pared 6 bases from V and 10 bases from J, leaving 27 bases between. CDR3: CSADGSGVWFRGKLFF. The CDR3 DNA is TGCAGTGCGGACGGATCTGGCGTGTGGTTTAGGGGAAAACTGTTTTTT.

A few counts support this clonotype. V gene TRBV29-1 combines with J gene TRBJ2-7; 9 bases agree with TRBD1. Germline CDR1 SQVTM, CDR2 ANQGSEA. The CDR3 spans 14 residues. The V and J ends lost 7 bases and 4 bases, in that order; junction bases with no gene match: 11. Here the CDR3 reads CSAQTGGKGYEQYF. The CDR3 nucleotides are TGCAGCGCTCAGACAGGGGGGAAGGGGTACGAGCAGTACTTC.

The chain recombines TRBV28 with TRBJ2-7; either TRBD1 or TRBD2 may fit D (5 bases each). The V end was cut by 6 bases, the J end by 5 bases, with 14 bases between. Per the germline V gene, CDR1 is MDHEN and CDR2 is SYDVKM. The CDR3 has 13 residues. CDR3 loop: CASRGAGIDEQYF. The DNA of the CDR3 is TGTGCCAGCAGGGGAGCAGGGATCGACGAGCAGTACTTC. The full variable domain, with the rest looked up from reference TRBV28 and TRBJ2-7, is DVKVTQSSRYLVKRTGEKVFLECVQDMDHENMFWYRQDPGLGLRLIYFSYDVKMKEKGDIPEGYSVSREKKERFSLILESASTNQTSMYLCASRGAGIDEQYFGPGTRLTVT.

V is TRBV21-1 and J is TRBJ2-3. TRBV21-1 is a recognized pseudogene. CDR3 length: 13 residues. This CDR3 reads CASSSRFTDTQYF. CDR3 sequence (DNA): TGTGCCAGCAGCAGCCGTTTCACAGATACGCAGTATTTT.

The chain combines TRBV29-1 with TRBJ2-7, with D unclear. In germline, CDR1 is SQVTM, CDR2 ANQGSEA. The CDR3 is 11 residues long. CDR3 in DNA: TGCAGTTTCGGAGATTTCTACGAGCAGTACTTC. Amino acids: CSFGDFYEQYF.

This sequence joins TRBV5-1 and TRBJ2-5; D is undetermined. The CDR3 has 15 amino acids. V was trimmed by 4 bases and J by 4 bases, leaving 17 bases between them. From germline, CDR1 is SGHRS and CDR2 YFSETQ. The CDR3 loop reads CASSPTDVRRETQYF. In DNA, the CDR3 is TGCGCCAGCAGCCCTACGGACGTCCGAAGAGAGACCCAGTACTTC. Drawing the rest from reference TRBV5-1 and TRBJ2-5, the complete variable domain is KAGVTQTPRYLIKTRGQQVTLSCSPISGHRSVSWYQQTPGQGLQFLFEYFSETQRNKGNFPGRFSGRQFSNSRSEMNVSTLELGDSALYLCASSPTDVRRETQYFGPGTRLLVL.

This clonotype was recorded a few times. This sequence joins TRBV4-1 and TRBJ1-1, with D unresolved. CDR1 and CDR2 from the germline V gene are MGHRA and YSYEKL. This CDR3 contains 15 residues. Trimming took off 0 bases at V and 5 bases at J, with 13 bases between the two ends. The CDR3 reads CASSQDVQDRTEAFF. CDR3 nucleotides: TGCGCCAGCAGCCAAGATGTTCAGGATCGAACTGAAGCTTTCTTT.

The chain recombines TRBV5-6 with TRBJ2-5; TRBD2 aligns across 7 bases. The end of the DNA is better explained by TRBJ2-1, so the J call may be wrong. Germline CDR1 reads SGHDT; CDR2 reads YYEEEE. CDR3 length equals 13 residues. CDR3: CASRGGSGNEQFF. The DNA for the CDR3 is TGTGCCAGCAGGGGGGGGTCGGGCAATGAGCAGTTCTTC.

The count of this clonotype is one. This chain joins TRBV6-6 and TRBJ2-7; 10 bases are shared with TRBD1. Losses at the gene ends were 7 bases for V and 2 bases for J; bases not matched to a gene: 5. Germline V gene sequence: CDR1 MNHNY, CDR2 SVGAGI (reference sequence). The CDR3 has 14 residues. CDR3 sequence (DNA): TGTGCCAGCAAGGCGGGACAGGGGACCTACGAGCAGTACTTC. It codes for CASKAGQGTYEQYF.

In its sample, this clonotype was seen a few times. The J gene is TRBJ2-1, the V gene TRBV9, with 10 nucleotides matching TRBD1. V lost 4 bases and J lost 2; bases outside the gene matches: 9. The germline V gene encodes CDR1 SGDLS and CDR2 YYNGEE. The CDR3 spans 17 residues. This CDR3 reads CASSPDLTGGPYNEQFF. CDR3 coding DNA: TGTGCCAGCAGCCCGGACCTGACAGGGGGCCCCTACAATGAGCAGTTCTTC.

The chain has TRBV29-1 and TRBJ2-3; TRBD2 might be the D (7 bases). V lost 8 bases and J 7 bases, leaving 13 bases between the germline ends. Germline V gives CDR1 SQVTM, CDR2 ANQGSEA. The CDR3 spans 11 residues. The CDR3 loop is CSYEGGYTQYF. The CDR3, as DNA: TGCAGCTACGAGGGGGGGTATACGCAGTATTTT.

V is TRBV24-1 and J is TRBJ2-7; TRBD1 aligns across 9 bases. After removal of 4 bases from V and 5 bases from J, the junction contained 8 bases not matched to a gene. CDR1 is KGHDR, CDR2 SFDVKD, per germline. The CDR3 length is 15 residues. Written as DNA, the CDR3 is TGTGCCACCAGTGACTCGACAGGGGGACTGGACGAGCAGTACTTC. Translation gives CATSDSTGGLDEQYF.

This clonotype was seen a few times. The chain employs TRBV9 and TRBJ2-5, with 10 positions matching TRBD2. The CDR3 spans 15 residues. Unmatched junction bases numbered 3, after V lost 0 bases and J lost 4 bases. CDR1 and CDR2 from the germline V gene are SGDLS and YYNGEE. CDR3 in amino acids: CASSVALAGVETQYF. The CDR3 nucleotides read TGTGCCAGCAGCGTAGCTCTAGCGGGGGTAGAGACCCAGTACTTC.

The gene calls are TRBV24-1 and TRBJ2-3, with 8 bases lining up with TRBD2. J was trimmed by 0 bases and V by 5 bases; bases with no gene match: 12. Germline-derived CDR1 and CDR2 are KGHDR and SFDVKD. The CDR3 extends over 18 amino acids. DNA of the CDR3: TGTGCCACCAGTGGCTATGGCGGATTAGCGGGAAGCACAGATACGCAGTATTTT. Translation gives CATSGYGGLAGSTDTQYF.

CDR3 DNA sequence: TGCAGCGTTGTGAATTTAGCGGGAGGGTTGTACAATGAGCAGTTCTTC. This sequence encodes CSVVNLAGGLYNEQFF. This chain uses TRBV29-1 with TRBJ2-1, with 11 bases fitting TRBD2. CDR1 is SQVTM and CDR2 is ANQGSEA in the germline V gene. This CDR3 is built from 16 residues. Trimming removed 4 bases from V and 4 bases from J; junction bases left unmatched: 9.

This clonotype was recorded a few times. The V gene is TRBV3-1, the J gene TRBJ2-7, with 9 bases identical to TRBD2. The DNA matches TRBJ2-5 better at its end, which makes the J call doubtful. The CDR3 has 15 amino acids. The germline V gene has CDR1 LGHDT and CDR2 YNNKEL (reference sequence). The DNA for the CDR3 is TGTGCCAGCAGCCAAGCGCGGGGGGGACAAGAGACCCAGTACTTC. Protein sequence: CASSQARGGQETQYF.

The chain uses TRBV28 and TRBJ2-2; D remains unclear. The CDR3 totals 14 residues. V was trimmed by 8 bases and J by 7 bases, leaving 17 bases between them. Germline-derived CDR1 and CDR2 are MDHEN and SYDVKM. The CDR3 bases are TGTGCCAGCGTTACTGGGGTCTACAACGGGGAGCTGTTTTTT. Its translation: CASVTGVYNGELFF.

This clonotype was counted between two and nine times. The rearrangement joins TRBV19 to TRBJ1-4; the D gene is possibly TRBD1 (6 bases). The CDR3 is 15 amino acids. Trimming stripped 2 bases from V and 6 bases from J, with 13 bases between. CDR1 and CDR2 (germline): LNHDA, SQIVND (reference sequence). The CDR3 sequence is CASSIPTGFYEKLFF. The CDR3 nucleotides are TGTGCCAGTAGTATACCGACAGGTTTTTATGAAAAACTGTTTTTT.